This entry lists 24 T cell receptor beta chains sequenced from one sample in a study of T cell responses to AZD1222 COVID-19 vaccine (dated by TCRdb to about 2021). This specimen's time point label, interpreted: baseline before first vaccination. To prepare the library, the immunoSEQ multiplex PCR assay was applied. TCRdb re-hosts the immuneACCESS table, in-frame sequences only. Its copies lack some clones; in the studies checked, an unresolved V gene accounts for under half of them, and the cause for the rest is not known. This sample gives roughly 98,000 clones in total; just over 90% of them show up just once. The ten largest make up about 12% of the sample. Specimen: peripheral blood, collected on day 0 of AZD1222 vaccination. These receptors were taken from an adult in good health.

This rearrangement joins TRBV27 to TRBJ2-2; D not certain. Germline V lookup: CDR1 MNHEY, CDR2 SMNVEV (reference sequence). Trimming left V 6 bases short and J 1 base short, with 6 bases between. This CDR3 has 13 amino acids. The CDR3 spells CASRNRNTGELFF. CDR3 DNA sequence: TGTGCCAGCAGAAATAGGAACACCGGGGAGCTGTTTTTT.

The J gene is TRBJ1-2, the V gene TRBV28; 7 bases line up with TRBD1. The ends lost 6 bases at V and 2 bases at J; junction bases unmatched: 0. The CDR3 has 12 amino acids. Germline V gene data show CDR1 as MDHEN and CDR2 as SYDVKM. The CDR3 nucleotides are TGTGCCAGCAGCAGGGGGAACTATGGCTACACCTTC. Translation gives CASSRGNYGYTF.

The V and J genes are TRBV4-2 and TRBJ1-4; D gene uncertain. With 3 bases removed from V and 8 bases from J, the gap between germline ends came to 19 bases. The germline gives CDR1 LGHNA, CDR2 YNFKEQ. The CDR3 covers 16 residues. This chain's CDR3 is CASSQDVGRGNEKLFF. CDR3 nucleotide sequence: TGTGCCAGCAGCCAGGATGTTGGGAGAGGAAACGAAAAACTGTTTTTT.

The chain links TRBV7-2 to TRBJ2-3, with a tentative D call TRBD1 (6 bases). The CDR3 length is 16 residues. The V gene lost 5 bases and the J gene lost 4 bases, with 19 bases spanning the gap. Germline lookup yields CDR1 SGHTA and CDR2 FQGNSA. The CDR3 sequence is CASSPNRAVTSDTQYF. CDR3 DNA sequence: TGTGCCAGCAGCCCAAACAGGGCAGTAACGTCAGATACGCAGTATTTT.

The chain is built from TRBV28 and TRBJ1-1, with 7 bases matching TRBD1. The V segment lost 10 bases and the J segment 5 bases; nucleotides outside the gene matches: 13. CDR3 length equals 14 residues. Germline lookup yields CDR1 MDHEN and CDR2 SYDVKM. DNA of the CDR3: TGTGCCATCCAGGGGGGGGCCTTGAGGACTGAAGCTTTCTTT. This gives the protein CAIQGGALRTEAFF.

The chain combines TRBV13 with TRBJ2-7; 7 bases are a match to TRBD1. CDR1 and CDR2 (germline): PRHDT, FYEKMQ (reference sequence). V lost 4 bases and J lost 6; bases outside the gene matches: 3. The CDR3 runs 12 residues. As DNA, the CDR3 is TGTGCCAGCAGCTGGACAGGCTTCGAGCAGTACTTC. This gives the protein CASSWTGFEQYF.

The V and J genes are TRBV28 and TRBJ1-5, with D perhaps TRBD1 (5 bases). The V gene's germline CDR1 is MDHEN and CDR2 SYDVKM. This CDR3 region has 14 residues. The V gene lost 10 bases and the J gene lost 3 bases, with 16 bases spanning the gap. CDR3 loop: CATALGVVNQPQHF. As DNA, the CDR3 is TGTGCCACCGCATTAGGGGTGGTCAATCAGCCCCAGCATTTT.

This clone was seen only once. This chain connects TRBV6-5 to TRBJ1-1, with 8 bases aligning to TRBD1. The germline gives CDR1 MNHEY, CDR2 SVGAGI. With 6 bases clipped from V and 5 bases from J, the junction kept 11 bases outside the gene matches. CDR3 size: 15 residues. This CDR3 is CASRVLRGTGTEAFF. Written as DNA, the CDR3 is TGTGCCAGCAGGGTTCTCCGAGGGACAGGAACTGAAGCTTTCTTT.

The CDR3 spells CASRGGRNYGYTF. Written as DNA, the CDR3 is TGTGCCAGTAGGGGGGGACGGAACTATGGCTACACCTTC. The chain couples TRBV19 to TRBJ1-2; maybe TRBD1 (5 bases). This CDR3 is built from 13 residues. Trimming took off 6 bases at V and 2 bases at J, with 10 bases between the two ends. CDR1 is LNHDA and CDR2 is SQIVND in the germline V gene (reference sequence).

The chain links TRBV18 to TRBJ1-5, with 8 bases aligning to TRBD1. The CDR3 has 15 residues. Per the germline V gene, CDR1 is KGHSH and CDR2 is LQKENI. V gave up 3 bases and J gave up 7 bases; unmatched junction bases: 8. CDR3 sequence (DNA): TGTGCCAGCTCACCCGGGACAGGTATAGAGCAGCCCCAGCATTTT. It specifies CASSPGTGIEQPQHF.

The CDR3 loop reads CASGLAMNTEAFF. DNA of the CDR3: TGTGCTAGTGGTCTAGCAATGAACACTGAAGCTTTCTTT. The chain recombines TRBV12-5 with TRBJ1-1; unclear D gene. The CDR3 has 13 amino acids. The germline V gene has CDR1 LGHNT and CDR2 FRNRAP. V gave up 5 bases and J gave up 0 bases, with 7 bases separating them.

The chain employs TRBV5-1 and TRBJ2-5; 10 bases align to TRBD2. This CDR3 has 16 residues. CDR1 is SGHRS and CDR2 is YFSETQ in the germline V gene. V was clipped by 4 bases and J by 5 bases; unmatched bases: 11. In nucleotides, the CDR3 is TGCGCCAGCAGCGCGTCAGCGGGGGGGCAGGAGGAGACCCAGTACTTC. Protein: CASSASAGGQEETQYF.

The rearrangement uses TRBV5-4 and TRBJ2-2; no clear D. Deletions cut 4 bases from V and 2 bases from J, with 15 bases between. The CDR3 extends over 16 amino acids. Per germline, CDR1 SGHNT and CDR2 YYREEE (reference sequence). The CDR3 DNA is TGTGCCAGCAGCATGGTAGGGAAACTTAACACCGGGGAGCTGTTTTTT. Translating gives CASSMVGKLNTGELFF.

This chain connects TRBV10-3 to TRBJ1-4; D remains unclear. From germline, CDR1 is ENHRY and CDR2 SYGVKD. This CDR3 is 11 amino acids long. The V and J ends lost 5 bases and 11 bases respectively, with 9 bases between them. The CDR3: CAISNMSKLFF. The CDR3 nucleotides are TGTGCCATCAGTAATATGTCCAAACTGTTTTTT.

This chain links TRBV15 with TRBJ2-2, with D perhaps TRBD2 (7 bases). The CDR3 is 18 amino acids. Trimming took off 5 bases at V and 5 bases at J, with 24 bases between the two ends. The germline V gene encodes CDR1 LNHNV and CDR2 YYDKDF (reference sequence). The CDR3 reads CATSRLLAGAVRTGELFF. The CDR3 DNA is TGTGCCACCAGCCGTCTGTTGGCGGGGGCCGTGAGGACCGGGGAGCTGTTTTTT.

This clone appeared a single time. The J gene is TRBJ2-7, the V gene TRBV4-3, with D possibly matching TRBD2 (5 bases). Trimming shortened V by 2 bases and J by 5 bases, and 10 bases separated the two germline ends. The CDR3 has 13 residues. The germline CDR1 and CDR2 sequences are LGHNA and YSLEER. CDR3: CASSQTRAHEQYF. The CDR3 nucleotides are TGCGCCAGCAGCCAAACTAGGGCCCACGAGCAGTACTTC.

Only a few counts were recorded for this clone. This chain links TRBV7-2 with TRBJ1-5; no definite D call. With 1 base removed from V and 2 bases from J, the gap between germline ends came to 6 bases. Looked up from germline, CDR1 is SGHTA and CDR2 is FQGNSA. The CDR3 spans 14 residues. The CDR3: CASSLGQGNQPQHF. The CDR3 DNA follows: TGTGCCAGCAGCTTAGGGCAGGGCAATCAGCCCCAGCATTTT.

J is TRBJ2-2 and V is TRBV11-2; D is unclear. V lost 0 bases and J 2 bases, leaving 4 bases between the germline ends. In germline, CDR1 is SGHAT, CDR2 FQNNGV. This CDR3 is built from 14 residues. The CDR3 sequence is CASSLDRNTGELFF. The DNA for the CDR3 is TGTGCCAGCAGCTTAGACAGAAACACCGGGGAGCTGTTTTTT.

This chain links TRBV10-1 with TRBJ1-3, with no clear D. This CDR3 has 15 residues. V was cut by 0 bases and J by 4 bases, with 10 bases left in between. Germline V gene sequence: CDR1 WNHNN, CDR2 SYGVQD (reference sequence). CDR3 amino acids: CASSESSSPGNTIYF. The CDR3 coding sequence is TGCGCCAGCAGTGAGTCTAGTTCGCCCGGAAACACCATATATTTT.

V gene TRBV6-5 combines with J gene TRBJ2-5; D is unclear. Germline CDR1 and CDR2: MNHEY and SVGAGI. Trimming left V 5 bases short and J 7 bases short, with 8 bases between. This CDR3 has 11 amino acids. The CDR3 is CASSQTGTQYF. DNA of the CDR3: TGTGCCAGCAGTCAGACCGGGACCCAGTACTTC.

The V call is TRBV29-1, the J call TRBJ2-3, with 8 bases aligning to TRBD1. CDR1 and CDR2 from the germline V gene are SQVTM and ANQGSEA. This CDR3 region has 15 residues. J lost 4 bases, V lost 0 bases, and 6 bases had no gene match. The CDR3: CSVEDLRGHPDTQYF. As DNA, the CDR3 is TGCAGCGTTGAAGACCTCAGGGGGCATCCAGATACGCAGTATTTT.

The rearrangement joins TRBV19 to TRBJ1-5; 7 nucleotides agree with TRBD1. CDR1 LNHDA and CDR2 SQIVND come from the germline V gene (reference sequence). The CDR3 runs to 16 residues. The junction had 10 bases not matched to a gene; V was cut back by 5 bases and J by 3 bases. The CDR3 protein is CASSQGTGVFNQPQHF. The CDR3 coding sequence is TGTGCCAGTAGTCAAGGAACAGGGGTCTTCAATCAGCCCCAGCATTTT.

A single count supports this clone. The chain links TRBV5-1 to TRBJ2-1; TRBD1 might be the D (6 bases). The ends were cut back, 1 base at V and 8 bases at J, with 22 bases in the middle. Germline CDR1 is SGHRS and CDR2 is YFSETQ. The CDR3 spans 17 residues. The CDR3 nucleotides read TGCGCCAGCAGCTTGATCGTTCGTGGGGGCCCCGGCGATGAGCAGTTCTTC. This codes for CASSLIVRGGPGDEQFF.

This clone was recorded only once. This chain uses TRBV5-1 with TRBJ1-6; the D gene is possibly TRBD1 (5 bases). The germline CDR1 and CDR2 sequences are SGHRS and YFSETQ. The CDR3 extends over 16 amino acids. V was cut by 4 bases and J by 2 bases, with 13 bases left in between. This CDR3 is CASSLPGGTYNSPLHF. DNA of the CDR3: TGCGCCAGCAGCCTCCCGGGGGGAACCTATAATTCACCCCTCCACTTT.